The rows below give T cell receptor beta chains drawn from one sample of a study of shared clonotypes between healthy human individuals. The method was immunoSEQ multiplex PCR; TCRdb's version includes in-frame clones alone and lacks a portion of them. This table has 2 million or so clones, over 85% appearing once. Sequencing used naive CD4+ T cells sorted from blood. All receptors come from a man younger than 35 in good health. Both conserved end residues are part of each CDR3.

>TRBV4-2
CASSQAQGTSTEAFF
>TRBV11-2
CASRFTGVYEQYF
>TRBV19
CASSEGIWGGNQPQHF
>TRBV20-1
CSASQFYGYTF
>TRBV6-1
CARSEETQYF
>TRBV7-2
CASSLTGADTEAFF
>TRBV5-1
CASSLPAYEQYF
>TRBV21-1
CASSKTVGTKGVTF
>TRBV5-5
CASTSGQGYGYTF
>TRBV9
CASSVGDVNYGYTF
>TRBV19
CASSSRDRIYQPQHF
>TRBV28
CASTAADRDIREQYF
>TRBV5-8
CASSQTGGSCVCPEAFF
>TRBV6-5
CASSYMGNEQYF
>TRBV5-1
CASSPRTSGETRYGTQYF
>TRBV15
CATSSQGGGNTIYF
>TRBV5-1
CASSLESGGYTF
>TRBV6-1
CASSRQERDEKLFF
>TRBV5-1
CASSLDSGKPYEQYF
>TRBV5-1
CASSSTGTTEAFF